This entry concerns a single TCR beta chain. Its antigen is not identified. These data belong to a study of T cell repertoires in cytomegalovirus infection. Study overall: From public TCR beta signatures came an indication of both CMV infection and matching HLA type.

Regarding the study as a whole: Adding up the frequency of public TCR beta families identified people who carried CMV plus the relevant HLA. HLA-C-restricted CMV-specific TCR beta clonotypes were dominant in the ex vivo response.

Each CDR3 protein is one row after TCRdb ran MiXCR on the reads. In the table there are about 440,000 distinct CDR3 sequences, 30% to 40% of which are singletons. The source is a human donor in good health (CMV status not recorded). Some clones in this sample may be carry-over from other donors' samples. Sequencing was performed on PBMCs.

The CDR3 DNA is TGCGCCAGCAGCCAACCTAGCACAGGGGGCAAAAACATTCAGTACTTC. Protein sequence: CASSQPSTGGKNIQYF. The J gene is TRBJ2-4, the V gene TRBV4-1; TRBD1 agrees at 8 bases. The CDR3 length is 16 residues. V lost 2 bases to trimming and J lost 3 bases; unmatched junction nucleotides: 6. In germline, CDR1 is MGHRA, CDR2 YSYEKL.